This entry lists 9 T cell receptor beta chains sequenced from one sample in a study of T cell responses to AZD1222 COVID-19 vaccine. The table came from immunoSEQ multiplex PCR; TCRdb's copy has only in-frame clones and leaves some out. The sample contains around 130,000 clones, 85% to 90% of which appear only once. This specimen was peripheral blood, taken 28 days after the second AZD1222 dose. These receptors were obtained from an adult who received the AZD1222 COVID-19 vaccine.

This clone came up once. The chain is built from TRBV3-1 (or the pseudogene TRBV3-2) and TRBJ2-2; TRBD2 agrees at 8 bases. Unmatched junction bases numbered 10, after V lost 8 bases and J lost 5 bases. Germline CDR1 and CDR2: LGHDT and YNNKEL (reference sequence). The CDR3 extends over 15 amino acids. The CDR3: CASRPRGGLTGELFF. CDR3 DNA sequence: TGTGCCAGCCGGCCCCGGGGGGGCCTAACCGGGGAGCTGTTTTTT.

The CDR3 spells CASSWEVETQYF. The DNA for the CDR3 is TGTGCCAGCAGTTGGGAGGTCGAGACCCAGTACTTC. This chain joins TRBV7-2 and TRBJ2-5; possible D gene TRBD2, 6 bases. The CDR3 spans 12 residues. Trimming took 6 bases from V and 5 from J, leaving 10 bases between them. CDR1 and CDR2 from the germline V gene are SGHTA and FQGNSA.

A single count supports this clone. V usage is TRBV7-2 and J usage is TRBJ1-5, with 8 bases lining up with TRBD1. This CDR3 is 14 amino acids long. V shed 1 base and J 5 bases; nucleotides not matched to a gene: 1. Germline CDR1 is SGHTA and CDR2 is FQGNSA. CDR3 amino acids: CASSLVQGDQPQHF. The CDR3 coding sequence is TGTGCCAGCAGCTTAGTACAGGGGGATCAGCCCCAGCATTTT.

The CDR3 DNA sequence: TGTGCCATCAGTGAGTCCCGCTACGAGCAGTACTTC. Amino acids: CAISESRYEQYF. The V call is TRBV10-3, the J call TRBJ2-7, with D uncertain. V shed 0 bases and J shed 3 bases, with 3 bases lying between them. The CDR3 spans 12 residues. Germline CDR1 and CDR2: ENHRY and SYGVKD.

The chain links TRBV5-4 to TRBJ1-2; no definite D call. The CDR3 is made up of 14 amino acids. V lost 0 bases to trimming and J lost 8 bases, with 14 bases between them. Germline V CDR1 and CDR2: SGHNT, YYREEE (reference sequence). As DNA, the CDR3 is TGTGCCAGCAGCTTGGGACGGAGAGCGGGGGGCTACACCTTC. This encodes CASSLGRRAGGYTF.

This clone appeared a few times. The chain couples TRBV18 to TRBJ1-5, with a weak D call TRBD1 (5 bases). CDR1 is KGHSH and CDR2 is LQKENI in the germline V gene. CDR3 length: 14 residues. V was shortened by 1 base and J by 6 bases, with 10 bases between the two germline ends. The CDR3 DNA sequence: TGTGCCAGCTCACCACGCAGGGAGGGTCAGCCCCAGCATTTT. Protein: CASSPRREGQPQHF.

V and J are TRBV5-1 and TRBJ1-1; D is undetermined. CDR1 and CDR2 from the germline V gene are SGHRS and YFSETQ. V gave up 3 bases and J gave up 4 bases, with 10 bases separating them. This CDR3 contains 13 residues. In DNA form, the CDR3 reads TGCGCCAGCAGCTCTGGGCCGACCACTGAAGCTTTCTTT. It translates to CASSSGPTTEAFF.

This chain connects TRBV14 to TRBJ1-3, with no clear D. The CDR3 totals 15 residues. V lost 4 bases, J lost 0 bases, and 10 bases lay in between. Germline V CDR1 and CDR2: SGHDN, FVKESK. For the CDR3, the DNA is TGTGCCAGCAGCCGCGCTTGGGGCTCTGGAAACACCATATATTTT. Translating it yields CASSRAWGSGNTIYF.

This chain uses TRBV28 with TRBJ2-1; TRBD1 agrees at 7 bases. Germline lookup yields CDR1 MDHEN and CDR2 SYDVKM. With 6 bases clipped from V and 10 bases from J, the junction kept 6 bases outside the gene matches. The CDR3 sequence is 12 residues long. The CDR3 DNA follows: TGTGCCAGCAGGCCTCCGGGACAGGAGCAGTTCTTC. Amino acids: CASRPPGQEQFF.